These T cell receptor beta chains were read from a single sample in a study of blood T cells in healthy people across ages. TCRdb re-called the 5' RACE reads through MiXCR, storing one row per CDR3 protein. The repertoire holds 1.5 million to 2 million distinct CDR3 sequences, roughly 52% seen once, with around 2.1% in the top ten. The material sequenced was blood. Receptors were obtained from a woman between 35 and 50 years old in good health. Each CDR3 is given with its conserved first and last residue. Fields, in order: CDR3 DNA, CDR3 protein, clone size, J gene, CDR3 length, V gene, D gene. D genes are given only for firm matches. The size field is filled for only some rows; it gives once, few, many or a size class.

DNA: TGTGCCAGCAGCTCCCGGGACAGGGGTTCTAACTATGGCTACACCTTC
CDR3: CASSSRDRGSNYGYTF
size: NA
J: TRBJ1-2
length: 16
V: TRBV7-2
D: TRBD1

DNA: TGTGCCAGCAAGCGGAGGGAGACAGATACGCAGTATTTT
CDR3: CASKRRETDTQYF
size: NA
J: TRBJ2-3
length: 13
V: TRBV6-1
D: NA

DNA: TGCAGTGCTATCTCGGGGGGCCCCGAGCAGTACTTC
CDR3: CSAISGGPEQYF
size: few
J: TRBJ2-7
length: 12
V: TRBV20-1
D: NA

DNA: TGTGCCAGCAGTGAAGGGGTAGGTCGACAAATACTTAATGAGCAGTTCTTC
CDR3: CASSEGVGRQILNEQFF
size: NA
J: TRBJ2-1
length: 17
V: TRBV2
D: NA

DNA: TGCAGTGCTAGACACATTAGCCTCTACGAGCAGTACTTC
CDR3: CSARHISLYEQYF
size: few
J: TRBJ2-7
length: 13
V: TRBV20-1
D: NA

DNA: TGTGCCAGCAGCCAAACCTTTAGCGGGTCCTACAATGAGCAGTTCTTC
CDR3: CASSQTFSGSYNEQFF
size: NA
J: TRBJ2-1
length: 16
V: TRBV7-2
D: TRBD2

DNA: TGCAGTGCTAGTAGACCAGGGGGTAGCTATGGCTACACCTTC
CDR3: CSASRPGGSYGYTF
size: NA
J: TRBJ1-2
length: 14
V: TRBV20-1
D: TRBD1

DNA: TGTGCCAGCAGTCCCCCCGGGACAGGGGGGTATGAGCAGTTCTTC
CDR3: CASSPPGTGGYEQFF
size: NA
J: TRBJ2-1
length: 15
V: TRBV28
D: TRBD1

DNA: TGTGCCAGCAGTGAATATGGCGACAGGGGTGAGACCCAGTACTTC
CDR3: CASSEYGDRGETQYF
size: NA
J: TRBJ2-5
length: 15
V: TRBV25-1
D: TRBD1

DNA: TGTGCCACCAGCAGAGATTTGGCCGCGTACGGCTCAGATACGCAGTATTTT
CDR3: CATSRDLAAYGSDTQYF
size: NA
J: TRBJ2-3
length: 17
V: TRBV15
D: NA

DNA: TGTGCCAGCAGCCGAGAATCAGGGGGGGGAAACATTCAGTACTTC
CDR3: CASSRESGGGNIQYF
size: NA
J: TRBJ2-4
length: 15
V: TRBV4-2
D: NA

DNA: TGCAGTGCTGGTCCTAGTCTGGATTCACCCCTCCACTTT
CDR3: CSAGPSLDSPLHF
size: NA
J: TRBJ1-6
length: 13
V: TRBV20-1
D: NA

DNA: TGCGCCAGCAGCTTGGGGACGAACTCTAACTATGGCTACACCTTC
CDR3: CASSLGTNSNYGYTF
size: NA
J: TRBJ1-2
length: 15
V: TRBV5-1
D: NA

DNA: TGCAGTGCTGCCCCTTGGACAGGGGGCAACACTGAAGCTTTCTTT
CDR3: CSAAPWTGGNTEAFF
size: NA
J: TRBJ1-1
length: 15
V: TRBV20-1
D: TRBD1

DNA: TGTGCCAGCAGGACCTGGACGGATGAAAAACTGTTTTTT
CDR3: CASRTWTDEKLFF
size: few
J: TRBJ1-4
length: 13
V: TRBV12-3/TRBV12-4
D: NA

DNA: TGTGCCAGCAGCTTTACCCCACAGGGACAGGGATTGGATACGCAGTATTTT
CDR3: CASSFTPQGQGLDTQYF
size: NA
J: TRBJ2-3
length: 17
V: TRBV11-2
D: TRBD1

DNA: TGTGCCACCAGCAGAGTGAGGGGACAGGGGTCCTACGAGCAGTACTTC
CDR3: CATSRVRGQGSYEQYF
size: NA
J: TRBJ2-7
length: 16
V: TRBV15
D: TRBD1

DNA: TGTGCCAGCAGCCCCACCGGAGGGGGAGATACGCAGTATTTT
CDR3: CASSPTGGGDTQYF
size: NA
J: TRBJ2-3
length: 14
V: TRBV28
D: NA

DNA: TGCGCCAGCAGCCAATTCGGGCTGGCTGAAGCTTTCTTT
CDR3: CASSQFGLAEAFF
size: NA
J: TRBJ1-1
length: 13
V: TRBV4-3
D: NA

DNA: TGCGCCAGCAGCCAAGATGTTACAGGGGAGTACACAGATACGCAGTATTTT
CDR3: CASSQDVTGEYTDTQYF
size: few
J: TRBJ2-3
length: 17
V: TRBV4-3
D: TRBD1

DNA: TGCAGTGCTAGAGATCCAAGGGGGCAGGAAGATACGCAGTATTTT
CDR3: CSARDPRGQEDTQYF
size: NA
J: TRBJ2-3
length: 15
V: TRBV20-1
D: TRBD1

DNA: TGCAGCGTGGAAACCAGAGGACTCGACTATGGCTACACCTTC
CDR3: CSVETRGLDYGYTF
size: NA
J: TRBJ1-2
length: 14
V: TRBV29-1
D: NA

DNA: TGTGCCAGCACCGAGGGACTAGCCAAAAACATTCAGTACTTC
CDR3: CASTEGLAKNIQYF
size: once
J: TRBJ2-4
length: 14
V: TRBV27
D: NA

DNA: TGCAGTGCTAGTTACAGGGCCAGCTCCTACAATGAGCAGTTCTTC
CDR3: CSASYRASSYNEQFF
size: NA
J: TRBJ2-1
length: 15
V: TRBV20-1
D: NA

DNA: TGTGCCAGCAGCCAAGAAGCTGCCCAGTGGTTCATTCAGTACTTC
CDR3: CASSQEAAQWFIQYF
size: NA
J: TRBJ2-4
length: 15
V: TRBV4-2
D: NA

DNA: TGTGCCACCAGGGTGGGTAGCACAGATACGCAGTATTTT
CDR3: CATRVGSTDTQYF
size: few
J: TRBJ2-3
length: 13
V: TRBV15
D: NA

DNA: TGTGCCAGCTTAGCGGGGGGCTCCTACAATGAGCAGTTCTTC
CDR3: CASLAGGSYNEQFF
size: NA
J: TRBJ2-1
length: 14
V: TRBV28
D: TRBD2

DNA: TGTGCCAGCAGTACCGGGACAGGGTTCACAGATACGCAGTATTTT
CDR3: CASSTGTGFTDTQYF
size: NA
J: TRBJ2-3
length: 15
V: TRBV7-2
D: TRBD1

DNA: TGCGCCAGCAGCTTGAAGGCGGATGAGCAGTTCTTC
CDR3: CASSLKADEQFF
size: NA
J: TRBJ2-1
length: 12
V: TRBV5-1
D: NA

DNA: TGTGCCAGCAGCTTGGCCCGACAGGGTGGGGACACTAATGAAAAACTGTTTTTT
CDR3: CASSLARQGGDTNEKLFF
size: NA
J: TRBJ1-4
length: 18
V: TRBV5-6
D: TRBD1

DNA: TGTGCCAGCAGTACCATCCCCTTAGGAGCGGGAACGGCAGATACGCAGTATTTT
CDR3: CASSTIPLGAGTADTQYF
size: NA
J: TRBJ2-3
length: 18
V: TRBV25-1
D: TRBD2

DNA: TGTGCCAGCAGCCAATCAACTAATGAAAAACTGTTTTTT
CDR3: CASSQSTNEKLFF
size: NA
J: TRBJ1-4
length: 13
V: TRBV12-3/TRBV12-4
D: NA

DNA: TGTGCCAGCAGTGAGGACAGGGGGGCGAATGAGCAGTTCTTC
CDR3: CASSEDRGANEQFF
size: NA
J: TRBJ2-1
length: 14
V: TRBV6-5
D: TRBD1

DNA: TGTGCCAGCAGTTCTAGGGGGGGGGATTCACCCCTCCACTTT
CDR3: CASSSRGGDSPLHF
size: NA
J: TRBJ1-6
length: 14
V: TRBV27
D: NA

DNA: TGTGCCAGCAGCCAAGCTTGGGAGCAGTACTTC
CDR3: CASSQAWEQYF
size: few
J: TRBJ2-7
length: 11
V: TRBV4-2
D: NA

DNA: TGTGCCAGCCGCCCTCGACTAGCGGGGGTCTTTACCACAGATACGCAGTATTTT
CDR3: CASRPRLAGVFTTDTQYF
size: NA
J: TRBJ2-3
length: 18
V: TRBV2
D: TRBD2

DNA: TGTGCCAGCAGCTCAACCTCTGGGACGCGCGGCTACACCTTC
CDR3: CASSSTSGTRGYTF
size: NA
J: TRBJ1-2
length: 14
V: TRBV5-6
D: NA

DNA: TGTGCCAGCAGCTTTAAGACGAACACTGAAGCTTTCTTT
CDR3: CASSFKTNTEAFF
size: NA
J: TRBJ1-1
length: 13
V: TRBV7-2
D: NA

DNA: TGTGCCAGCAGCCAAGTAGGGGGGTTAGCCAAAAACATTCAGTACTTC
CDR3: CASSQVGGLAKNIQYF
size: many
J: TRBJ2-4
length: 16
V: TRBV4-2
D: NA

DNA: TGCACCAGCAGCTTACCACCTAAGACTAGCGGGCTAGAGACCCAGTACTTC
CDR3: CTSSLPPKTSGLETQYF
size: NA
J: TRBJ2-5
length: 17
V: TRBV5-1
D: TRBD2

DNA: TGCAGTGCTACTGGACAGGGGGCACAAGAGACCCAGTACTTC
CDR3: CSATGQGAQETQYF
size: NA
J: TRBJ2-5
length: 14
V: TRBV20-1
D: TRBD1

DNA: TGCGCCAGCAGCCGACTAGCGGGGTTTGGTAATGAGCAGTTCTTC
CDR3: CASSRLAGFGNEQFF
size: once
J: TRBJ2-1
length: 15
V: TRBV4-1
D: TRBD2

DNA: TGTGCCAGCAGCCAAGAAGAGGAGCGGGGGCCGAAAGAGACCCAGTACTTC
CDR3: CASSQEEERGPKETQYF
size: NA
J: TRBJ2-5
length: 17
V: TRBV3-1
D: TRBD2

DNA: TGCAGCGTTATGGGACTACTCCAAGAGACCCAGTACTTC
CDR3: CSVMGLLQETQYF
size: few
J: TRBJ2-5
length: 13
V: TRBV29-1
D: TRBD2

DNA: TGCAGTGCTAAGGACGGGACAGGGTTTTTGGGGCAGTACTTC
CDR3: CSAKDGTGFLGQYF
size: NA
J: TRBJ2-5
length: 14
V: TRBV20-1
D: TRBD1

DNA: TGTGCCAGCAGCCCCATGGGTAGGAGCGGGGGCTTCGGGGATACGCAGTATTTT
CDR3: CASSPMGRSGGFGDTQYF
size: few
J: TRBJ2-3
length: 18
V: TRBV6-2/TRBV6-3
D: TRBD2

DNA: TGTGCCAGTAGTCCCCGGGGATCCGGATTCTACGAGCAGTACTTC
CDR3: CASSPRGSGFYEQYF
size: NA
J: TRBJ2-7
length: 15
V: TRBV19
D: NA

DNA: TGTGCCAGCAGCCAAGACCCTACAGACAGGGTGTATACCTACGAGCAGTACTTC
CDR3: CASSQDPTDRVYTYEQYF
size: NA
J: TRBJ2-7
length: 18
V: TRBV3-1
D: TRBD1

DNA: TGTGCCAGCAGCTCAACTAGTGGTTTCGAGACCCAGTACTTC
CDR3: CASSSTSGFETQYF
size: NA
J: TRBJ2-5
length: 14
V: TRBV7-9
D: NA

DNA: TGTGCCAGCAGTTACGCCGGGCAGTACAGTAGCTACACCTTC
CDR3: CASSYAGQYSSYTF
size: few
J: TRBJ1-2
length: 14
V: TRBV6-5
D: NA

DNA: TGCAGTGCTAGAAACGTAGCGAAGGCAGGACTAGCGGACATCTCTGGGGCCAACGTCCTGACTTTC
CDR3: CSARNVAKAGLADISGANVLTF
size: NA
J: TRBJ2-6
length: 22
V: TRBV20-1
D: TRBD2

DNA: TGTGCCAGCAGTTACTCAAAGGGGGGGGGCCTCACAGATACGCAGTATTTT
CDR3: CASSYSKGGGLTDTQYF
size: NA
J: TRBJ2-3
length: 17
V: TRBV6-5
D: NA

DNA: TGCGCCAGCAGCCGAGCAGATGGGACCCAGTACTTC
CDR3: CASSRADGTQYF
size: few
J: TRBJ2-5
length: 12
V: TRBV4-3
D: NA

DNA: TGTGCCAGCAGTCCAGCGGGGGCGGTCATCTACGAGCAGTACTTC
CDR3: CASSPAGAVIYEQYF
size: NA
J: TRBJ2-7
length: 15
V: TRBV27
D: TRBD2